A single T cell receptor beta chain is shown here with its context. It has no known antigen specificity. Per-nucleotide qualities are absent, and no much larger clonotype sits a single base away. This sample was taken from a study of shared clonotypes between healthy human individuals (dated by TCRdb to the early 2020s). For context, the study as a whole: The cohort included a few men and a couple of women between 18 and 49 years of age. For each donor, three plates each were used for CD4 naive and CD4 memory, two plates were used for CD8 naive, and one plate was used for CD8 memory. To estimate repertoire size and how much clonotype sharing occurs between individuals, the study deeply sequenced the blood TCR repertoires of 5 or 6 healthy adults. Different laboratories and diverse techniques were used to prepare libraries and sequence TCR repertoires, to increase sequencing depth and limit assay-specific biases. Per donor, leukapheresis produced somewhere between about 0.85 and 10 billion PBMCs.

Study-wide findings and limitations: Sampling was limited to blood, and TCR repertoires in tissue likely differ from TCR repertoires in blood. Pairwise subsampling indicated that sequencing depth was expected to affect the degree of clonotype sharing among donors. Naive subsets generally had larger estimated clonotype richness than memory subsets did. About 5% of naive CD4, 3.5% of naive CD8, 2.3% of memory CD4, and about 0.4% of memory CD8 clonotypes were shared across several donors. Compared with non-shared clonotypes, the clonotypes found in all four sorted-subset donors had higher generation probabilities. The genetic and exposure-history diversity represented was limited by the small number of donors. Even with the large sequencing depth, rarefaction of the sorted-subset datasets indicated that sequencing was incomplete.

CD8 naive samples consisted of CD45RO-negative cells that were positively selected for CCR7, yielding a CD45RA+CCR7+ population without TemRA cells. The donors were healthy, HIV-negative adults with no recently reported acute infections or vaccinations. Every donor was a Caucasian adult residing in Nashville, Tennessee, USA. Blood was obtained by leukapheresis, after which PBMCs were separated by Ficoll-Histopaque density gradient centrifugation and cryopreserved in liquid nitrogen vapor phase. Analytical flow cytometry was used to check the purity and quantity of each magnetically sorted T cell population. Genomic DNA was isolated from every sorted fraction and measured by UV absorbance on a Nanodrop 2000c. At the junction V is shortened by 4 bases and J by 4 bases; bases outside the gene matches: 10. As encoded in the germline V gene, CDR1 is LGHNA while CDR2 is YSLEER. Reading from cysteine to phenylalanine, the CDR3 counts 16 amino acids. Only the CDR3 region is kept as DNA, spanning 48 bases read in frame from base 1.

Using the deep immunoSEQ assay, TCR CDR3 regions were amplified from genomic DNA by multiplex PCR. Genomic DNA extracted from each cell subset was distributed evenly over all wells of several immunoSEQ 96-well plates, and each plate served as one replicate. For sorted subsets, roughly 0.2 ug genomic DNA, equal to about 30,000 T cell genomes, was loaded into each replicate PCR. The purified libraries were quantified using a Qubit 3.0 fluorometer, sized with a Bioanalyzer 2100, and then quantified again using the KAPA Library Quantification kit. A separate single-read 150-cycle Illumina NextSeq 550 flow cell was used to sequence each immunoSEQ 96-well plate. The published analysis was carried out like this. Because the immunoSEQ output held only junctional sequences and lacked quality scores, the filtering could not match the filtering applied to full-length reads. Sequences were annotated with PyIR, a Python wrapper for IgBLAST v1.9, and V/J genes and CDR3 were assigned using IMGT germline references. Reads with weak V/J assignments (E-value above 1e-6), missing CDR3, stop codons, out-of-frame junctions, or ambiguous translated residues were removed. V3J clonotypes were defined by identical inferred V gene, J gene, and CDR3 amino acid sequence. Percentage overlap between repertoires was calculated by dividing the number of shared unique clonotypes by the size of the smaller repertoire. RTK rarefaction, the Chao1 estimator, and Recon v2.1 estimates of unobserved clonotypes were used to assess repertoire richness. For all TCRbeta clonotypes obtained by the gDNA method from four donors, generation probabilities were computed with OLGA. The immuneACCESS repertoire file appears here via TCRdb, limited to in-frame rearrangements. These files lack a portion of the clones; in checked studies, under half of the deficit traces to unresolved V genes, and the cause of the others is not known. V and J calls and clone size are as listed in that table; D and trimming were resolved from the DNA. This sample comprises around 2,100,000 clones, roughly 95% of them detected only once. Less than 1.5% of the sample goes to the ten largest clones.

Input material: naive CD8+ T cells sorted from blood. The cell subset or site label here, explained by the study, means: CD45RA+CCR7+. This TCR came from a man between 18 and 35 years old in good health. The chain uses TRBV4-3 and TRBJ2-1; the junction holds 7 bases that match TRBD2. The sequenced DNA is TGCGCCAGCAGCCTTACCTGGGGAGGGGTTTACAATGAGCAGTTCTTC. Translated, this gives CASSLTWGGVYNEQFF.